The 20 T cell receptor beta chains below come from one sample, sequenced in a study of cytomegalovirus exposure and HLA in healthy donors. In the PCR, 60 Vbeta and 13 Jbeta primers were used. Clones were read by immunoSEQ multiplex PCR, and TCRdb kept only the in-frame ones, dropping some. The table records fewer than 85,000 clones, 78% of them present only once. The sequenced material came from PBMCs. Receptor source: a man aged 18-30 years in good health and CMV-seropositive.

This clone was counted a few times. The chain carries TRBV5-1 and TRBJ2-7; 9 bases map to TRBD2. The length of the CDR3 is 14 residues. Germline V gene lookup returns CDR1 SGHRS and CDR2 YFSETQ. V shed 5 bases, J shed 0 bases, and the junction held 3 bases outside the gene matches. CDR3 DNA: TGCGCCAGCAGGGGGACTAGCACCTCCTACGAGCAGTACTTC. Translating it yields CASRGTSTSYEQYF.

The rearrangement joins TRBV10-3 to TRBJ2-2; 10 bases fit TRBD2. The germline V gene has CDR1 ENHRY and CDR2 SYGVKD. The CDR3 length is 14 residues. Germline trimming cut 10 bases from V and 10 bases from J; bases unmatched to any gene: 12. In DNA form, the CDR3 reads TGTGCCACCGGTCAGGTAGCGGGAGGAAAGGAGCTGTTTTTT. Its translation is CATGQVAGGKELFF.

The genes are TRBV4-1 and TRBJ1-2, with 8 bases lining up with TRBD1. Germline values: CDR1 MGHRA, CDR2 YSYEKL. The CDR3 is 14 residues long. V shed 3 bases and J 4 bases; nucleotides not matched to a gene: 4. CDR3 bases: TGCGCCAGCAGCCACGGGACAGGACCCTATGGCTACACCTTC. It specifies CASSHGTGPYGYTF.

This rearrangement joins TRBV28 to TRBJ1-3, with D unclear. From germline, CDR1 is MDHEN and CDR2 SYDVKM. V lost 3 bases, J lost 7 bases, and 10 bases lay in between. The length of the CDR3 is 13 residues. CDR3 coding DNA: TGTGCCAGCAGTTTGATGGGAGACAACACCATATATTTT. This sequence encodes CASSLMGDNTIYF.

DNA of the CDR3: TGTGCCAGCAGTCGACAGGGTCCCGGGGAGCTGTTTTTT. Its translation: CASSRQGPGELFF. V is TRBV27 and J is TRBJ2-2, with 7 bases identical to TRBD1. V was clipped by 5 bases and J by 6 bases; unmatched bases: 3. The germline V gene has CDR1 MNHEY and CDR2 SMNVEV (reference sequence). CDR3 length equals 13 residues.

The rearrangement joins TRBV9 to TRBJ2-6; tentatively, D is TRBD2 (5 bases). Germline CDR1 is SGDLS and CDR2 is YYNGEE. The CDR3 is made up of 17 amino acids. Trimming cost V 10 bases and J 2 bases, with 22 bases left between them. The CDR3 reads CAEKAREPQPGANVLTF. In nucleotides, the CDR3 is TGTGCCGAAAAGGCGAGGGAACCCCAACCTGGGGCCAACGTCCTGACTTTC.

The CDR3 loop reads CASRDREVTEAFF. The CDR3 DNA reads TGTGCCAGCAGAGACAGGGAAGTCACTGAAGCTTTCTTT. The chain links TRBV6-1 to TRBJ1-1; TRBD1 aligns across 7 bases. Per the germline V gene, CDR1 is MNHNS and CDR2 is SASEGT. The CDR3 totals 13 residues. V lost 6 bases, J lost 4 bases, and 5 bases stayed unmatched.

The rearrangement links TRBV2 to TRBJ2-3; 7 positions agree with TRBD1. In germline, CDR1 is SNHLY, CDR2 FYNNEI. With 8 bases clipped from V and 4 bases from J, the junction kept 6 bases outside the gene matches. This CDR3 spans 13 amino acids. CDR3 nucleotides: TGTGCCAGCGAAAGGGGGCGGTCAGATACGCAGTATTTT. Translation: CASERGRSDTQYF.

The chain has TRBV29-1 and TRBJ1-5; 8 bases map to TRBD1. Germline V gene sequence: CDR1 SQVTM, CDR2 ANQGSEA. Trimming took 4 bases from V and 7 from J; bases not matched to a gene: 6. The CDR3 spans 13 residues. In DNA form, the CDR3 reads TGCAGCGTTGGGCAGGGGGCTGCCCAGCCCCAGCATTTT. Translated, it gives CSVGQGAAQPQHF.

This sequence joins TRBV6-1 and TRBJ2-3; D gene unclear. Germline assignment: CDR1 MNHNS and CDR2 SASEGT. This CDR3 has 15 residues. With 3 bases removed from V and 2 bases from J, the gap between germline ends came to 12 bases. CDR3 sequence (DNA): TGTGCCAGCAGTGAGTCTCATACTTACACAGATACGCAGTATTTT. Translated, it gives CASSESHTYTDTQYF.

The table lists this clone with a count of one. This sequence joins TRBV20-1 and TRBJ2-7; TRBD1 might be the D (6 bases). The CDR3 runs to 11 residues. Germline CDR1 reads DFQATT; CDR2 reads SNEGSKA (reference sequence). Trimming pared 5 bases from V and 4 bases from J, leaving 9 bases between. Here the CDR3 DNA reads TGCAGTGCTTCACAGGGTTACGAGCAGTACTTC. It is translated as CSASQGYEQYF.

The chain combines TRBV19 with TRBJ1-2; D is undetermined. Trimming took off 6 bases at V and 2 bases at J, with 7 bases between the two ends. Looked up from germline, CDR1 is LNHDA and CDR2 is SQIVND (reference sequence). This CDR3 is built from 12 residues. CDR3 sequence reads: CASRSVNYGYTF. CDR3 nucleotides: TGTGCCAGTAGATCGGTGAACTATGGCTACACCTTC.

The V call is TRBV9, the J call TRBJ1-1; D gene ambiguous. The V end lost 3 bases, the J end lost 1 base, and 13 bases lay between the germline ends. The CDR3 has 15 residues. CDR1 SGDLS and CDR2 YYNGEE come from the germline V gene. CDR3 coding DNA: TGTGCCAGCAGCGCCACCTCACATGAGAACACTGAAGCTTTCTTT. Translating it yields CASSATSHENTEAFF.

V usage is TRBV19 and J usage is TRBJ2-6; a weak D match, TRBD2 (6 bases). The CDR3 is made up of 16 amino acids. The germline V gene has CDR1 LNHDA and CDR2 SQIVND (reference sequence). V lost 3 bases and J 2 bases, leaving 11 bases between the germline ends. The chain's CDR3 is CASSILGLTGANVLTF. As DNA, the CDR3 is TGTGCCAGTAGTATCCTGGGACTCACTGGGGCCAACGTCCTGACTTTC.

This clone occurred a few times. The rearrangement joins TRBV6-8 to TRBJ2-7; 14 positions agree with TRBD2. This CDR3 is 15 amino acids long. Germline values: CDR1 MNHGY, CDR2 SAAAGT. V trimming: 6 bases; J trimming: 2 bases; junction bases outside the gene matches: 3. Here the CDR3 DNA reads TGTGCCAGCAGCCGACTAGCGGGAGGGGCCTACGAGCAGTACTTC. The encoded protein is CASSRLAGGAYEQYF.

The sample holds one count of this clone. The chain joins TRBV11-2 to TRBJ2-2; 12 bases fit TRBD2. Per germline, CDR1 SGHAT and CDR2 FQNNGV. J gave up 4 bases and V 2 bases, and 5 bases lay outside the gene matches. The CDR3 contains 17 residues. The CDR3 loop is CASSLTSGRRFTGELFF. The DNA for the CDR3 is TGTGCCAGCAGCTTAACTAGCGGGAGGCGATTCACCGGGGAGCTGTTTTTT.

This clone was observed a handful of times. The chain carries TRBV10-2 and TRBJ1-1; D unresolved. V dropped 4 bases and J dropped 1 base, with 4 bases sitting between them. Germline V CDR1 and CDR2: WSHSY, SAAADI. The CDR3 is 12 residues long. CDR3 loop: CASSAGNTEAFF. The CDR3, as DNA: TGCGCCAGCAGTGCAGGGAACACTGAAGCTTTCTTT.

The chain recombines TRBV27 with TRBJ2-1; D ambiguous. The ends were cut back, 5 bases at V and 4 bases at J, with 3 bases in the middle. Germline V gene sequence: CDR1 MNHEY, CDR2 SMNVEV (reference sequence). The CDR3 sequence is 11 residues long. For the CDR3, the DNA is TGTGCCAGCAGTCGGTACAATGAGCAGTTCTTC. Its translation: CASSRYNEQFF.

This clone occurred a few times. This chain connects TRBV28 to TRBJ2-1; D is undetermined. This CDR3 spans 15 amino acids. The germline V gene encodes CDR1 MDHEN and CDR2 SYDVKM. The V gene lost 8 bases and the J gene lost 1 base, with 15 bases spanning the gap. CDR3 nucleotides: TGTGCCAGCTGCTCACCGTTAGTATCCTACAATGAGCAGTTCTTC. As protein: CASCSPLVSYNEQFF.

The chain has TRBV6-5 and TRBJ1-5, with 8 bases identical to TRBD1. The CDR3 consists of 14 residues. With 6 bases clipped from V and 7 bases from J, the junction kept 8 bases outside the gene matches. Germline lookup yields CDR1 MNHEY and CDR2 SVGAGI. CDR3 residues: CASSPGGVGQPQHF. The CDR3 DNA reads TGTGCCAGCAGCCCAGGGGGCGTTGGGCAGCCCCAGCATTTT.